This T cell receptor beta chain was obtained from a study of T cell responses to AZD1222 COVID-19 vaccine. Findings and caveats of the study: The study found Spike-specific TCR breadth and depth rose after two AZD1222 doses. Vaccine-related CD4 TCRs covered spike, predominating at 160-218 and 743-854. Nearly half of spike-specific TCRs reportedly target unmutated variant regions. Most donors were white British, females outnumbered males, and clonal diversity was possibly underestimated.

Turning to this clone: Antigen: not known.

This CDR3 has 14 residues. V was clipped by 5 bases and J by 2 bases, with 12 bases between them. Germline values: CDR1 MNHEY, CDR2 SVGAGI. Assay: immunoSEQ multiplex PCR; the TCRdb copy retains only in-frame clones and omits some. The table lists about 170,000 clones, more than 80% of them singletons. The V and J genes are TRBV6-5 and TRBJ1-1; D unresolved. Source: peripheral blood, taken on day 0 of AZD1222 vaccination. The clonotype was recovered from an adult in good health. This chain's CDR3 is CASSPGRLNTEAFF. DNA of the CDR3: TGTGCCAGCAGTCCCGGCAGACTAAACACTGAAGCTTTCTTT.